The 14 T cell receptor beta chains below were found in one sample sequenced in a study of low-dose radiotherapy and immunotherapy resistance in tumors (dated by TCRdb to 2021 to 2024). Superscript III and a set of TRAV- and TRBV-specific primers were used to synthesize first-strand cDNA, so that both TCRalpha and TCRbeta chains were covered. TCRs were amplified with Phusion for 15 to 20 PCR cycles, with a constant-region primer paired with the adapter attached to the V primers. TCRdb trimmed public reads at Q25 via fastp, called clones via MiXCR and kept in-frame beta chains. Every CDR3 protein is listed once, alongside the most common genes and DNA of its rows. The sample contains roughly 13,000 distinct CDR3 sequences, roughly 60% of them found a single time. The ten largest clones add up to over 6% of the sample. The receptors were sampled from a human donor with advanced metastatic prostate, ovarian, gallbladder or colorectal cancer (not recorded which). This table probably holds off-target reads from a library built for another chain.

This clonotype was seen a few times. The chain is built from TRBV29-1 and TRBJ2-3, with a possible D match to TRBD1 (6 bases). The germline V gene has CDR1 SQVTM and CDR2 ANQGSEA. The length of the CDR3 is 14 residues. With 2 bases removed from V and 6 bases from J, the gap between germline ends came to 15 bases. The chain's CDR3 is CSVENQGIEDTQYF. CDR3 coding DNA: TGCAGCGTTGAAAACCAGGGGATTGAGGATACGCAGTATTTT.

This clonotype was observed a few times. The chain combines TRBV14 with TRBJ2-3; a weak D match, TRBD2 (6 bases). Germline V CDR1 and CDR2: SGHDN, FVKESK. Between the trimmed V and J ends, which lost 3 bases and 2 bases, there was a span of 15 bases. The CDR3 has 16 residues. Here the CDR3 reads CASSQRDGRDTDTQYF. In DNA, the CDR3 is TGTGCCAGCAGCCAGAGGGACGGGAGAGACACAGATACGCAGTATTTT.

This clonotype was detected only a few times. The J gene is TRBJ1-4, the V gene TRBV27; unclear D gene. V was trimmed by 5 bases and J by 0 bases, leaving 10 bases between them. Germline V CDR1 and CDR2: MNHEY, SMNVEV (reference sequence). The CDR3 contains 15 residues. This CDR3 is CASSPSGTTNEKLFF. In DNA, the CDR3 is TGTGCCAGCAGTCCGTCGGGAACAACTAATGAAAAACTGTTTTTT.

The chain carries TRBV29-1 and TRBJ1-1, with 8 bases identical to TRBD1. The CDR3 loop spans 16 amino acids. The germline V gene has CDR1 SQVTM and CDR2 ANQGSEA. J gave up 0 bases and V 2 bases, and 8 bases lay outside the gene matches. This chain's CDR3 is CSVEPAQGAMNTEAFF. The CDR3 nucleotides read TGCAGCGTTGAACCCGCCCAGGGGGCCATGAACACTGAAGCTTTCTTT. The whole variable domain, remainder taken from reference TRBV29-1 and TRBJ1-1, is SAVISQKPSRDICQRGTSLTIQCQVDSQVTMMFWYRQQPGQSLTLIATANQGSEATYESGFVIDKFPISRPNLTFSTLTVSNMSPEDSSIYLCSVEPAQGAMNTEAFFGQGTRLTVV.

The count of this clonotype is one. J is TRBJ2-7 and V is TRBV18; a weak D match, TRBD2 (6 bases). CDR1 and CDR2 from the germline V gene are KGHSH and LQKENI. V lost 3 bases and J 4 bases, leaving 16 bases between the germline ends. The CDR3 has 15 amino acids. CDR3 region: CASSPRGGEAYEQYF. CDR3 sequence (DNA): TGTGCCAGCTCACCCCGGGGTGGGGAGGCTTACGAGCAGTACTTC.

The V and J genes are TRBV27 and TRBJ2-1; D unresolved. The CDR3 length is 15 residues. V dropped 2 bases and J dropped 0 bases, with 8 bases sitting between them. Germline assignment: CDR1 MNHEY and CDR2 SMNVEV (reference sequence). As DNA, the CDR3 is TGTGCCAGCAGTTTAGGGTTTAGCTCCTACAATGAGCAGTTCTTC. Its protein is CASSLGFSSYNEQFF.

The chain combines TRBV29-1 with TRBJ2-7, with D uncertain. The CDR3 length is 12 residues. CDR1 and CDR2 from the germline V gene are SQVTM and ANQGSEA. Trimming took 5 bases from V and 3 from J, leaving 11 bases between them. In nucleotides, the CDR3 is TGCAGCGTTTTTGGCCCTTACTACGAGCAGTACTTC. Protein product: CSVFGPYYEQYF.

This clonotype appeared a single time. This chain links TRBV19 with TRBJ1-2; D is possibly TRBD1 (5 bases). CDR1 and CDR2 from the germline V gene are LNHDA and SQIVND (reference sequence). The V end lost 5 bases, the J end lost 6 bases, and 13 bases lay between the germline ends. The CDR3 runs to 13 residues. The CDR3 nucleotides are TGTGCCAGTAGTGCGCAGGGTTGGGATGGCTACACCTTC. Protein: CASSAQGWDGYTF. The full variable domain, completed using reference TRBV19 and TRBJ1-2, is DGGITQSPKYLFRKEGQNVTLSCEQNLNHDAMYWYRQDPGQGLRLIYYSQIVNDFQKGDIAEGYSVSREKKESFPLTVTSAQKNPTAFYLCASSAQGWDGYTFGSGTRLTVV.

V gene TRBV18 combines with J gene TRBJ1-4, with 8 bases aligning to TRBD1. The CDR3 is made up of 15 amino acids. The trim removed 6 bases at V and 3 bases at J, leaving 6 bases unmatched. CDR1 KGHSH and CDR2 LQKENI come from the germline V gene. The CDR3 DNA reads TGTGCCAGCTCCTCATCGACAGGGGCTAATGAAAAACTGTTTTTT. Its translation: CASSSSTGANEKLFF. Drawing the rest from reference TRBV18 and TRBJ1-4, the complete variable domain is NAGVMQNPRHLVRRRGQEARLRCSPMKGHSHVYWYRQLPEEGLKFMVYLQKENIIDESGMPKERFSAEFPKEGPSILRIQQVVRGDSAAYFCASSSSTGANEKLFFGSGTQLSVL.

The chain joins TRBV15 to TRBJ1-2; no definite D call. Trimming shortened V by 8 bases and J by 6 bases, and 16 bases separated the two germline ends. The CDR3 runs to 13 residues. The germline CDR1 and CDR2 sequences are LNHNV and YYDKDF (reference sequence). The CDR3 DNA follows: TGTGCCACCCGAAGGACCCTGTCTGATGGCTACACCTTC. It encodes CATRRTLSDGYTF.

In this sample, this clonotype turned up once. The rearrangement uses TRBV4-3 and TRBJ1-6, with D unresolved. The CDR3 has 19 amino acids. The V end was cut by 0 bases, the J end by 0 bases, with 15 bases between. Germline assignment: CDR1 LGHNA and CDR2 YSLEER. Here the CDR3 DNA reads TGCGCCAGCAGCCAAGATCCCCTCGCAATGAGCTCCTATAATTCACCCCTCCACTTT. It specifies CASSQDPLAMSSYNSPLHF.

The genes are TRBV3-1 and TRBJ2-5; 8 nucleotides agree with TRBD2. J was trimmed by 4 bases and V by 1 base; bases with no gene match: 8. Germline V gene sequence: CDR1 LGHDT, CDR2 YNNKEL (reference sequence). CDR3 size: 16 residues. The CDR3 bases are TGTGCCAGCAGCCAAGGCCGGCGGGGGGTTCGAGAGACCCAGTACTTC. This gives the protein CASSQGRRGVRETQYF.

The chain uses TRBV2 and TRBJ1-5; 9 bases are a match to TRBD1. Germline lookup yields CDR1 SNHLY and CDR2 FYNNEI. The junction had 1 base not matched to a gene; V was cut back by 5 bases and J by 5 bases. The CDR3 extends over 13 amino acids. The CDR3 nucleotides are TGTGCCAGCAGTCGGGACAGGGATCAGCCCCAGCATTTT. This encodes CASSRDRDQPQHF.

The chain joins TRBV29-1 to TRBJ2-2; D remains unclear. CDR1 is SQVTM and CDR2 is ANQGSEA in the germline V gene. Trimming cost V 3 bases and J 2 bases, with 10 bases left between them. The CDR3 loop spans 14 amino acids. The CDR3 loop reads CSVEKQTNTGELFF. The CDR3 DNA sequence: TGCAGCGTTGAGAAGCAGACTAACACCGGGGAGCTGTTTTTT.